The 17 T cell receptor beta chains below come from one sample, sequenced in a study of OX40 agonist ivuxolimab in advanced cancers. Sequencing used immunoSEQ multiplex PCR; TCRdb keeps in-frame clones, though not all of them. The sample records about 35,000 clones, 76% being singletons. The material sequenced was CD4+ or CD8+ T cells sorted from blood, taken in a trial of the OX40 agonist ivuxolimab. The receptors originated from an adult with an advanced solid tumor such as melanoma, head and neck, liver or kidney cancer.

The chain joins TRBV9 to TRBJ2-6, with D possibly called TRBD1 or TRBD2 (5 bases each). Germline CDR1 reads SGDLS; CDR2 reads YYNGEE. Trimming stripped 4 bases from V and 0 bases from J, with 14 bases between. The CDR3 runs to 17 residues. In DNA, the CDR3 is TGTGCCAGCAGCCCCACCGGGACCGCCTCTGGGGCCAACGTCCTGACTTTC. Its translation is CASSPTGTASGANVLTF.

This clone was observed a single time. The chain joins TRBV2 to TRBJ2-7; D might be TRBD1 or TRBD2, each matching 6 bases. The germline gives CDR1 SNHLY, CDR2 FYNNEI. The CDR3 sequence is 14 residues long. The V end lost 2 bases, the J end lost 5 bases, and 13 bases lay between the germline ends. In DNA form, the CDR3 reads TGTGCCAGCAGTGAATCGGGGGCTCAGGACGAGCAGTACGTC. This gives the protein CASSESGAQDEQYV.

The chain employs TRBV6-5 and TRBJ1-3, with D possibly TRBD1 on 6 matching bases. CDR3 length: 14 residues. The germline CDR1 and CDR2 sequences are MNHEY and SVGAGI. Written as DNA, the CDR3 is TGTGTAACTGGGGCAGGGGCGAGAGGAAACACCATATATTTT. Its protein product is CVTGAGARGNTIYF.

This clone was seen a few times. This chain connects TRBV2 to TRBJ2-7; weak D call: TRBD2 (5 bases). This CDR3 has 11 residues. The germline CDR1 and CDR2 sequences are SNHLY and FYNNEI. CDR3 nucleotide sequence: TGTGCCAGCATAACTAGAACCGTATCGTGCGTC. This encodes CASITRTVSCV.

The chain couples TRBV5-1 to TRBJ1-2, with no clear D. V was clipped by 0 bases and J by 0 bases, with 6 bases between them. The CDR3 is made up of 14 amino acids. CDR1 and CDR2 (germline): SGHRS, YFSETQ. The CDR3 here is CASSLAQANYGYTF. CDR3 in DNA: TGCGCCAGCAGCTTGGCCCAGGCTAACTATGGCTACACCTTC.

This clone was recorded only once. The J gene is TRBJ2-1, the V gene TRBV2; 10 nucleotides line up with TRBD2. Germline V lookup: CDR1 SNHLY, CDR2 FYNNEI. The J segment lost 4 bases and the V segment lost 6 bases, leaving 9 bases of the junction unmatched. This CDR3 has 16 amino acids. The CDR3 region is CASRGLAGARYNEQFF. CDR3 bases: TGTGCCAGCAGAGGCCTAGCGGGGGCCAGATACAATGAGCAGTTCTTC.

This chain joins TRBV7-2 and TRBJ1-3; tentatively, D is TRBD1 (5 bases). Germline V gene data show CDR1 as SGHTA and CDR2 as FQGNSA. The CDR3 consists of 15 residues. The V end was cut by 0 bases, the J end by 8 bases, with 14 bases between. The CDR3 coding sequence is TGTGCCAGCAGCTTAGCGGCAGGGAGTAGACACACCATATATTTT. Its protein product is CASSLAAGSRHTIYF.

The J gene is TRBJ2-7, the V gene TRBV30; 9 positions match TRBD2. The CDR3 length is 13 residues. Per germline, CDR1 GTSNPN and CDR2 SVGIG (reference sequence). The ends lost 4 bases at V and 2 bases at J; junction bases unmatched: 3. CDR3 DNA sequence: TGTGCCTGGACTCGACTAGCGGCCTACGAGCAGTACTTC. It encodes CAWTRLAAYEQYF.

The chain combines TRBV7-9 with TRBJ2-7; TRBD1 is a possible D gene (5 bases). The germline CDR1 and CDR2 sequences are SEHNR and FQNEAQ (reference sequence). This CDR3 contains 13 residues. V dropped 1 base and J dropped 6 bases, with 10 bases sitting between them. CDR3 in amino acids: CASSLGGSGEQYV. The CDR3 DNA is TGTGCCAGCAGCTTAGGGGGCTCGGGCGAGCAGTACGTC.

This chain links TRBV28 with TRBJ2-7; no clear D gene. The CDR3 consists of 13 residues. The V end was cut by 3 bases, the J end by 4 bases, with 10 bases between. In germline, CDR1 is MDHEN, CDR2 SYDVKM. The CDR3 region is CASSLQPRYEQYF. Here the CDR3 DNA reads TGTGCCAGCAGTTTGCAACCTCGGTACGAGCAGTACTTC.

The chain joins TRBV5-1 to TRBJ1-1, with 8 bases lining up with TRBD1. The CDR3 spans 15 residues. Looked up from germline, CDR1 is SGHRS and CDR2 is YFSETQ. The J segment lost 1 base and the V segment lost 10 bases, leaving 12 bases of the junction unmatched. The DNA for the CDR3 is TGCGCCTGCCGGGGCGATACAGGGGGGAACACTGAAGCTTTCTTT. This translates into CACRGDTGGNTEAFF. The full variable domain, with the rest looked up from reference TRBV5-1 and TRBJ1-1, is KAGVTQTPRYLIKTRGQQVTLSCSPISGHRSVSWYQQTPGQGLQFLFEYFSETQRNKGNFPGRFSGRQFSNSRSEMNVSTLELGDSALYLCACRGDTGGNTEAFFGQGTRLTVV.

The chain links TRBV5-1 to TRBJ1-1; D unresolved. Germline CDR1 reads SGHRS; CDR2 reads YFSETQ. The V gene lost 3 bases and the J gene lost 1 base, with 16 bases spanning the gap. This CDR3 comprises 16 residues. CDR3 loop: CASSSGLMATNTEAFF. The CDR3 DNA sequence: TGCGCCAGCAGCTCGGGGTTGATGGCAACGAACACTGAAGCTTTCTTT.

The CDR3 region has the DNA TGTGCTAGTGGTTTGGAATTGAGGTTTTCAGAAGCTTTCTTT. Its protein product is CASGLELRFSEAFF. V and J are TRBV12-5 and TRBJ1-1, with no clear D. The length of the CDR3 is 14 residues. Germline V gene lookup returns CDR1 LGHNT and CDR2 FRNRAP. The ends were cut back, 1 base at V and 8 bases at J, with 14 bases in the middle.

This clone was detected only once. The chain is built from TRBV18 and TRBJ2-5; 7 bases are shared with TRBD1. CDR1 and CDR2 (germline): KGHSH, LQKENI. The CDR3 is 13 residues long. V lost 2 bases, J lost 4 bases, and 1 base stayed unmatched. The DNA for the CDR3 is TGTGCCAGCTCACCAAACAGGGGAGAGACCCAGTACTTC. This codes for CASSPNRGETQYF.

This chain connects TRBV23-1 to TRBJ1-1, with 8 bases lining up with TRBD1. TRBV23-1 is an ORF; its function is uncertain. Losses at the gene ends were 3 bases for V and 3 bases for J; bases not matched to a gene: 6. The CDR3 has 15 amino acids. The CDR3 here is CASSHSGTGDTEAFF. The CDR3 nucleotides read TGCGCCAGCAGTCATTCCGGGACAGGTGACACTGAAGCTTTCTTT.

J is TRBJ1-6 and V is TRBV5-1; weak D call: TRBD1 (6 bases). V lost 1 base, J lost 5 bases, and 10 bases lay in between. The CDR3 is made up of 15 amino acids. CDR1 is SGHRS and CDR2 is YFSETQ in the germline V gene. This chain's CDR3 is CASSLTGLDNSPLHF. CDR3 DNA: TGCGCCAGCAGCTTGACAGGGTTGGATAATTCACCCCTCCACTTT. The full variable domain, its missing parts supplied by reference TRBV5-1 and TRBJ1-6, is KAGVTQTPRYLIKTRGQQVTLSCSPISGHRSVSWYQQTPGQGLQFLFEYFSETQRNKGNFPGRFSGRQFSNSRSEMNVSTLELGDSALYLCASSLTGLDNSPLHFGNGTRLTVT.

This clone showed up just once. The rearrangement uses TRBV9 and TRBJ1-1; 7 bases map to TRBD1. CDR1 SGDLS and CDR2 YYNGEE come from the germline V gene. The CDR3 contains 14 residues. J gave up 6 bases and V 3 bases, and 8 bases lay outside the gene matches. The DNA for the CDR3 is TGTGCCAGCAGCGCCACAGGGGTCGGGGCTGAAGCTTTCTTT. Protein: CASSATGVGAEAFF.